This T cell receptor beta chain was profiled in a study of beta chain features in type 1 diabetes. Looking at the study overall: The patient and healthy donor groups were comparable for age, gender and cell yields. Study-wide points: Researchers report that Type 1 diabetes patients had moderately but significantly shorter TCRB CDR3s across all four CD4+ subsets.

Per the germline V gene, CDR1 is MDHEN and CDR2 is SYDVKM. Losses at the gene ends were 4 bases for V and 6 bases for J; bases not matched to a gene: 9. CDR3 length: 15 amino acids. This clone was observed a handful of times. Its specificity is unknown. CD45RO/CCR7/CD25/CD127/CD95/CD27 staining was used to isolate CD4+ naive, central memory, regulatory and stem cell-like memory cells by sorting. Expressed TCRB transcripts were sequenced because the isolated RNA had all been reverse transcribed beforehand. Assay used: immunoSEQ multiplex PCR; TCRdb lists only in-frame clones, some missing. The sample has 500,000 to 850,000 clones, around 15% seen once.

The sequence derives from a man younger than 35 with type 1 diabetes. The specimen was naive CD4+ T cells from blood. The V and J genes are TRBV28 and TRBJ1-2; TRBD1 matches 9 bases. This CDR3 is CASSSPGTGTDGYTF. The DNA for the CDR3 is TGTGCCAGCAGTTCCCCGGGGACAGGGACGGATGGCTACACCTTC.